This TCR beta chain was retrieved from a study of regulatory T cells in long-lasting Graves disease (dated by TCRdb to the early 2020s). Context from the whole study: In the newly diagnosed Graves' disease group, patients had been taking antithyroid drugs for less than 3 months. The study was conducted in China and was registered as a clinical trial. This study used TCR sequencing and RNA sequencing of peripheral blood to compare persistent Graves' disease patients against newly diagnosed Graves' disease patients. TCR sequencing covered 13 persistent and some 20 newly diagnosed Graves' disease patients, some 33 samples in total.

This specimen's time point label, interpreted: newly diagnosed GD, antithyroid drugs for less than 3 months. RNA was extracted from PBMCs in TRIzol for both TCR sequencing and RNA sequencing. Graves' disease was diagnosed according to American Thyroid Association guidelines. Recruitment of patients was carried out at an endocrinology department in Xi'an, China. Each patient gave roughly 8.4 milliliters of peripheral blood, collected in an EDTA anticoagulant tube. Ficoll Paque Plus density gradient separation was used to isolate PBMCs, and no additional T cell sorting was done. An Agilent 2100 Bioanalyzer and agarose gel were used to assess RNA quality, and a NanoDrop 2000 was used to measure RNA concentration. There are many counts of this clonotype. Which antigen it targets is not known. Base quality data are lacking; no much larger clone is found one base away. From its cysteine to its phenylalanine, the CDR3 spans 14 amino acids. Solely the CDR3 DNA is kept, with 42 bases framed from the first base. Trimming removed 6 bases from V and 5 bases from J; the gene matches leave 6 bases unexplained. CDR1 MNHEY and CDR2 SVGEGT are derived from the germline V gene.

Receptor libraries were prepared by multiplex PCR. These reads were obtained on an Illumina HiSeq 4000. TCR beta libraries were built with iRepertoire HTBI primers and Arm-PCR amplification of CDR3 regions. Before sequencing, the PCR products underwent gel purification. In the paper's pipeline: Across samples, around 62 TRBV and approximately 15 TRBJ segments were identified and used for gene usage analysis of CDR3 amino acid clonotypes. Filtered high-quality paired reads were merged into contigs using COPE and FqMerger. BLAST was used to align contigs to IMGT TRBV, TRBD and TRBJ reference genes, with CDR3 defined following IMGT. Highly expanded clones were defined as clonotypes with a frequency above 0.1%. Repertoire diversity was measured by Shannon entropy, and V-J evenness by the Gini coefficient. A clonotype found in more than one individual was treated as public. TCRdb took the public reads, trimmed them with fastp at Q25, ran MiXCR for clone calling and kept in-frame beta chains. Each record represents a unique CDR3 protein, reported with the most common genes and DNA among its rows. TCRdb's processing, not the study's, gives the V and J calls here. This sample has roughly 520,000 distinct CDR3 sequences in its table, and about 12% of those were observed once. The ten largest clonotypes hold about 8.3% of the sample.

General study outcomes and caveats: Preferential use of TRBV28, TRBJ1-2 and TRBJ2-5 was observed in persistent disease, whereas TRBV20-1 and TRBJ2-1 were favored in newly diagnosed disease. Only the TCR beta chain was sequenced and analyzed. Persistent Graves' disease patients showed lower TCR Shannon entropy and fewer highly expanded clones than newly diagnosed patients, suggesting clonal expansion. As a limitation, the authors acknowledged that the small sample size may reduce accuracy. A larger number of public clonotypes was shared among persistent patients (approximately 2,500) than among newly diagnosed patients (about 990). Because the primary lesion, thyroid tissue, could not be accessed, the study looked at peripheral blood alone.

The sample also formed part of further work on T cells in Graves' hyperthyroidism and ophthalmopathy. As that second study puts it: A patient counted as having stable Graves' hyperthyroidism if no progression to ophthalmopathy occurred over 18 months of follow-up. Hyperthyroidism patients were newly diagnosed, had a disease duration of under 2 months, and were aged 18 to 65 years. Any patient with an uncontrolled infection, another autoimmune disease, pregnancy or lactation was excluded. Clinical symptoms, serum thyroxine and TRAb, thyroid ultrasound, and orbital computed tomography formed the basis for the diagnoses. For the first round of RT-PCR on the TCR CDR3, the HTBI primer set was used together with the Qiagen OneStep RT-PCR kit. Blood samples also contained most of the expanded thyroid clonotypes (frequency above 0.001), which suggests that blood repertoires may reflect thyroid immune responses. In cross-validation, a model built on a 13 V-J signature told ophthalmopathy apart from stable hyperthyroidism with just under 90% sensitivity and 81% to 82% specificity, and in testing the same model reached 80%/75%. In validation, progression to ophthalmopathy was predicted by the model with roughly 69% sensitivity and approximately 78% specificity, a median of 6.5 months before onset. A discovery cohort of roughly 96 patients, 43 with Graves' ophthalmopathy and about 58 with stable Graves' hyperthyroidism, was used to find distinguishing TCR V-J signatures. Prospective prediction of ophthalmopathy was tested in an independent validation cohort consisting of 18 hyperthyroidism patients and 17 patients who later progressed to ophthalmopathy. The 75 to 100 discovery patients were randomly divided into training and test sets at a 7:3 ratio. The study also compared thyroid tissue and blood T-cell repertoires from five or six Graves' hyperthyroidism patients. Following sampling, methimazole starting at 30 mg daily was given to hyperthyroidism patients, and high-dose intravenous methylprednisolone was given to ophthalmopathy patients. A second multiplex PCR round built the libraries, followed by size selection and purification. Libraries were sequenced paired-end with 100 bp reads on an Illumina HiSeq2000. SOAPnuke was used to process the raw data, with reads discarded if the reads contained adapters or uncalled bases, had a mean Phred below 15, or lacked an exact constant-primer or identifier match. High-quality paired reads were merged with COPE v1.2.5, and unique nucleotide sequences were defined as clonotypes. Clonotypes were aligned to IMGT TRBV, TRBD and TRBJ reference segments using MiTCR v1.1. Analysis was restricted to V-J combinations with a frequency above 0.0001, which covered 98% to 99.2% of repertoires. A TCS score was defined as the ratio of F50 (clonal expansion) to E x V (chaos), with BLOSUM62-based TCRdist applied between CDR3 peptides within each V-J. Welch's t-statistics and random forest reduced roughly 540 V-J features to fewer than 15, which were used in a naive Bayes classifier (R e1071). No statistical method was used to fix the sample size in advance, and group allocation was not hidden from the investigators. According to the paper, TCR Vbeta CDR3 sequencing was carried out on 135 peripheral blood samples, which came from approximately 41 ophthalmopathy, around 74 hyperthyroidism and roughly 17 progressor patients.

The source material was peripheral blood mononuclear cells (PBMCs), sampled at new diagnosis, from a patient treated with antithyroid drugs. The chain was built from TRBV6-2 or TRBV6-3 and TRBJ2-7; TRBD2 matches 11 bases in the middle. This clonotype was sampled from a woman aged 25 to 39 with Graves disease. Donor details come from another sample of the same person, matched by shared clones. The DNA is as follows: TGTGCCAGCAGGGATAGCGGGAGGGCACACGAGCAGTACTTC. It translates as CASRDSGRAHEQYF.